The 18 T cell receptor beta chains given below trace back to one sample, sequenced in a study of T cell responses to AZD1222 COVID-19 vaccine. TCRdb keeps only in-frame clones here, not all; method: immunoSEQ multiplex PCR. Of around 130,000 clones in the sample, 88% were seen once. Sequencing used peripheral blood, obtained on day 0 of MenACWY control vaccination. The receptor source for this set is an adult in good health.

V and J are TRBV24-1 and TRBJ1-2; D gene ambiguous. Germline loops: CDR1 KGHDR, CDR2 SFDVKD. The CDR3 length is 14 residues. V gave up 4 bases and J gave up 1 base, with 9 bases separating them. CDR3 amino acids: CATSDVDGNYGYTF. The CDR3 DNA sequence: TGTGCCACCAGTGACGTCGACGGTAACTATGGCTACACCTTC.

This clone turned up a few times. This chain links TRBV18 with TRBJ1-4, with D perhaps TRBD1 (6 bases). Trimming took off 6 bases at V and 7 bases at J, with 15 bases between the two ends. CDR1 and CDR2 from the germline V gene are KGHSH and LQKENI. This CDR3 contains 14 residues. The CDR3 nucleotides are TGTGCCAGCTCGTCTACAGGGCGGGGTGAAAAACTGTTTTTT. It translates to CASSSTGRGEKLFF.

The chain is built from TRBV7-3 and TRBJ2-1; possibly TRBD1 or TRBD2 for D (6 bases each). Germline assignment: CDR1 SGHTA and CDR2 FQGTGA. V lost 2 bases and J lost 2, with 10 bases in between. This CDR3 comprises 15 residues. The DNA of the CDR3 is TGTGCCAGCAGCTTATCGAGGGGGGCCTACAATGAGCAGTTCTTC. Amino acids: CASSLSRGAYNEQFF.

The chain couples TRBV28 to TRBJ2-1; no reliable D call. Germline V lookup: CDR1 MDHEN, CDR2 SYDVKM. V was clipped by 8 bases and J by 8 bases, with 19 bases between them. The CDR3 has 14 amino acids. This CDR3 reads CASPPGAVVDEQFF. CDR3 coding DNA: TGTGCCAGCCCTCCCGGTGCAGTTGTGGATGAGCAGTTCTTC.

The table lists this clone with a count of one. CDR3 protein: CASSLGATAYEQYF. The DNA of the CDR3 is TGTGCCAGCAGCTTAGGAGCTACAGCCTACGAGCAGTACTTC. The gene calls are TRBV7-9 and TRBJ2-7; no firm D call. Germline V gene lookup returns CDR1 SEHNR and CDR2 FQNEAQ (reference sequence). The CDR3 length is 14 residues. V lost 1 base and J 2 bases, leaving 9 bases between the germline ends.

V gene TRBV9 combines with J gene TRBJ2-6; TRBD2 might be the D (6 bases). The CDR3 length is 16 residues. Trimming pared 3 bases from V and 4 bases from J, leaving 14 bases between. Germline CDR1 reads SGDLS; CDR2 reads YYNGEE. CDR3 sequence (DNA): TGTGCCAGCAGCGGCACCGGGACTCCGGGGGCCAACGTCCTGACTTTC. Translating it yields CASSGTGTPGANVLTF.

The chain is built from TRBV25-1 and TRBJ2-7; 7 bases agree with TRBD1. Germline loops: CDR1 MGHDK, CDR2 SYGVNS. This CDR3 comprises 14 residues. V lost 3 bases to trimming and J lost 2 bases; unmatched junction nucleotides: 4. The CDR3 DNA follows: TGTGCCAGCAGTGACCAGGGGGAAGCCTACGAGCAGTACTTC. Amino acids: CASSDQGEAYEQYF.

This clone has a single count. The rearrangement joins TRBV28 to TRBJ2-7, with 9 bases fitting TRBD1. From germline, CDR1 is MDHEN and CDR2 SYDVKM. The J segment lost 5 bases and the V segment lost 2 bases, leaving 4 bases of the junction unmatched. This CDR3 has 14 amino acids. The CDR3 DNA reads as TGTGCCAGCAGTTTACGTGGACAGGGGCACGAGCAGTACTTC. Its translation is CASSLRGQGHEQYF.

The gene calls are TRBV28 and TRBJ2-3; D may match TRBD1 or TRBD2 (5 bases each). Germline values: CDR1 MDHEN, CDR2 SYDVKM. The CDR3 runs 13 residues. Trimming removed 6 bases from V and 10 bases from J, with 17 bases in between. Here the CDR3 reads CASRELAVGAQYF. The CDR3 nucleotides are TGTGCCAGCAGGGAATTAGCAGTGGGGGCGCAGTATTTT. Full variable domain (missing parts from reference TRBV28 and TRBJ2-3): DVKVTQSSRYLVKRTGEKVFLECVQDMDHENMFWYRQDPGLGLRLIYFSYDVKMKEKGDIPEGYSVSREKKERFSLILESASTNQTSMYLCASRELAVGAQYFGPGTRLTVL.

The chain couples TRBV7-9 to TRBJ2-5; a possible D gene is TRBD2 (5 bases). This CDR3 region has 12 residues. Per germline, CDR1 SEHNR and CDR2 FQNEAQ (reference sequence). Trimming stripped 5 bases from V and 5 bases from J, with 9 bases between. CDR3 sequence: CASSPRAETQYF. The CDR3 coding sequence is TGTGCCAGCAGCCCGAGGGCGGAGACCCAGTACTTC.

This clone was observed many times. V is TRBV9 and J is TRBJ1-2; TRBD1 matches at 10 bases. Trimming cost V 0 bases and J 4 bases; bases outside gene matches: 0. Germline lookup yields CDR1 SGDLS and CDR2 YYNGEE. CDR3 length equals 14 residues. This CDR3 is CASSVGDRGYGYTF. The DNA of the CDR3 is TGTGCCAGCAGCGTAGGGGACAGGGGCTATGGCTACACCTTC. Drawing the rest from reference TRBV9 and TRBJ1-2, the complete variable domain is DSGVTQTPKHLITATGQRVTLRCSPRSGDLSVYWYQQSLDQGLQFLIQYYNGEERAKGNILERFSAQQFPDLHSELNLSSLELGDSALYFCASSVGDRGYGYTFGSGTRLTVV.

This chain connects TRBV30 to TRBJ1-5; possibly TRBD1 for D (5 bases). Germline V lookup: CDR1 GTSNPN, CDR2 SVGIG (reference sequence). V lost 5 bases and J lost 2, with 13 bases in between. The CDR3 is 14 residues long. The CDR3 region has the DNA TGTGCCTGGTCCTGGGGGACTGGCAATCAGCCCCAGCATTTT. Translating it yields CAWSWGTGNQPQHF.

The rearrangement joins TRBV5-1 to TRBJ1-1, with D perhaps matching TRBD1 (5 bases). Trimming took 6 bases from V and 3 from J, leaving 18 bases between them. The V gene's germline CDR1 is SGHRS and CDR2 YFSETQ. CDR3 length: 15 amino acids. The CDR3 region has the DNA TGCGCCAGCACGGTCCCTGGGGCCGTGCACACTGAAGCTTTCTTT. Protein sequence: CASTVPGAVHTEAFF.

This clone came up many times. The rearrangement joins TRBV5-1 to TRBJ2-7, with D perhaps given as TRBD1 or TRBD2 (5 bases each). From germline, CDR1 is SGHRS and CDR2 YFSETQ. V was shortened by 1 base and J by 2 bases, with 10 bases between the two germline ends. The CDR3 extends over 14 amino acids. For the CDR3, the DNA is TGCGCCAGCAGCTTGACGGGGCCTACCTACGAGCAGTACTTC. It translates to CASSLTGPTYEQYF.

The chain employs TRBV4-1 and TRBJ1-2; unclear D gene. The CDR3 runs 14 residues. CDR1 is MGHRA, CDR2 YSYEKL, per germline. V was clipped by 0 bases and J by 8 bases, with 13 bases between them. This CDR3 reads CASSQEPGPGGYTF. The DNA of the CDR3 is TGCGCCAGCAGCCAAGAGCCCGGCCCCGGAGGCTACACCTTC.

This chain joins TRBV2 and TRBJ2-7; 9 bases line up with TRBD1. CDR3 length: 13 amino acids. Germline V gene data show CDR1 as SNHLY and CDR2 as FYNNEI. Germline trimming cut 6 bases from V and 13 bases from J; bases unmatched to any gene: 13. The CDR3 bases are TGTGCCAGCAGGCAAAAAAAAGGACAGGGGAAATACTTC. Its translation is CASRQKKGQGKYF.

The chain uses TRBV28 and TRBJ1-5, with unresolved D. This CDR3 spans 13 amino acids. Germline-derived CDR1 and CDR2 are MDHEN and SYDVKM. V lost 3 bases and J 7 bases, leaving 10 bases between the germline ends. The CDR3 protein is CASSFYGNQPQHF. The DNA for the CDR3 is TGTGCCAGCAGTTTCTATGGAAACCAGCCCCAGCATTTT. Complete variable domain (other parts from reference TRBV28 and TRBJ1-5): DVKVTQSSRYLVKRTGEKVFLECVQDMDHENMFWYRQDPGLGLRLIYFSYDVKMKEKGDIPEGYSVSREKKERFSLILESASTNQTSMYLCASSFYGNQPQHFGDGTRLSIL.

This sequence joins TRBV7-9 and TRBJ2-7; TRBD1 matches at 7 bases. J lost 2 bases, V lost 5 bases, and 9 bases had no gene match. There are 15 residues in the CDR3. CDR1 is SEHNR and CDR2 is FQNEAQ in the germline V gene (reference sequence). The CDR3 here is CASSPLTGSPYEQYF. CDR3 DNA: TGTGCCAGCAGCCCCCTGACAGGGTCCCCCTACGAGCAGTACTTC. Full variable domain (rest looked up from reference TRBV7-9 and TRBJ2-7): DTGVSQNPRHKITKRGQNVTFRCDPISEHNRLYWYRQTLGQGPEFLTYFQNEAQLEKSRLLSDRFSAERPKGSFSTLEIQRTEQGDSAMYLCASSPLTGSPYEQYFGPGTRLTVT.